This T cell receptor beta chain was documented in a study of T cells in Graves' hyperthyroidism and ophthalmopathy (dated by TCRdb to about 2019). Notes on the research overall: Peripheral blood was collected at initial diagnosis, before any treatment. Prospective prediction of ophthalmopathy was tested in an independent validation cohort of 18 to 20 hyperthyroidism patients and some 17 patients who later progressed to ophthalmopathy. To identify distinguishing TCR V-J signatures, a discovery cohort of about 100 patients was used, comprising some 45 with Graves' ophthalmopathy and 55 to 65 with stable Graves' hyperthyroidism. In six Graves' hyperthyroidism patients, the study also compared T-cell repertoires from thyroid tissue with T-cell repertoires from blood. The paper describes TCR Vbeta CDR3 sequencing of roughly 130 peripheral blood samples, made up of approximately 40 ophthalmopathy patients, approximately 73 hyperthyroidism patients and some 17 progressor patients. After sampling, hyperthyroidism patients received methimazole starting at 30 mg daily, and ophthalmopathy patients received high-dose intravenous methylprednisolone. The approximately 98 discovery patients were randomly divided into training and test sets at a 7:3 ratio.

The TCR beta CDR3 regions were amplified from RNA transcripts. The TCR CDR3 was subjected to a first round of RT-PCR using the HTBI primer set and the Qiagen OneStep RT-PCR kit. The libraries were constructed in a second round of multiplex PCR and then size-selected and purified. The libraries were sequenced on an Illumina HiSeq2000 using paired-end 100 bp reads. Per the original workflow: Raw data were processed with SOAPnuke, discarding reads with adapters, uncalled bases, mean Phred below 15, or no exact constant-primer or identifier match. High-quality paired reads were merged using COPE v1.2.5, and each unique nucleotide sequence was defined as a clonotype. MiTCR v1.1 was used to align clonotypes to the IMGT TRBV, TRBD and TRBJ reference segments. Analysis was restricted to V-J combinations with a frequency above 0.0001, which covered roughly 99% of repertoires. The TCS score was defined as F50 (clonal expansion) divided by E x V (chaos), with BLOSUM62-based TCRdist calculated between CDR3 peptides within each V-J. Welch's t-statistics and random forest reduced roughly 540 V-J features to about 13, which were used in a naive Bayes classifier (R e1071). Through fastp at Q25 and MiXCR, TCRdb rebuilt clones from the public reads, retaining in-frame beta chains. Rows with one shared CDR3 protein collapse into an entry with the most common genes and DNA. The V and J calls follow TCRdb's processing rather than the paper's. This sample comprises almost 600,000 distinct CDR3 sequences, 14% of them detected only once. The ten top clones hold 5.8% of the sample.

Taken from cysteine to phenylalanine, the CDR3 has 13 residues. Only the CDR3 DNA stays, 39 bases, in frame from base 1. V was cut back by 10 bases and J by 4 bases, leaving a gap of 16 bases between them. For CDR1 and CDR2, the germline V gene (reference sequence) lists LNHDA and SQIVND. The investigation overall reported the following: Sample size was not statistically predetermined, and blinding of investigators to group allocation was not performed. Ophthalmopathy was separated from stable hyperthyroidism by a 13 V-J signature model, with around 88% sensitivity and approximately 84% specificity obtained in cross-validation and 80%/75% obtained in testing. Most expanded thyroid clonotypes (frequency above 0.001) were also detected in blood, a finding suggesting that blood repertoires may reflect thyroid immune responses. In validation, progression to ophthalmopathy was predicted by the model with 70% to 71% sensitivity and 72.22% specificity, a median of around 6.5 months before onset.

As for this clonotype: Its antigen is unknown. No much larger clone is present one base from it, and per-base qualities are unavailable.

Hyperthyroidism patients were newly diagnosed, with disease duration under 2 months, and aged 18 to 65 years. Any patient with an uncontrolled infection, another autoimmune disease, pregnancy or lactation was excluded. Diagnoses relied on clinical symptoms, serum thyroxine and TRAb, thyroid ultrasound and orbital computed tomography. Blood from progressor patients was collected at the time of first diagnosis with hyperthyroidism, before any ophthalmopathy symptoms had appeared. PBMCs were isolated from 10 ml of fresh peripheral blood by Ficoll-Paque density gradient centrifugation. Patients classed as progressors first received a Graves' hyperthyroidism diagnosis and then went on to develop ophthalmopathy during follow-up. Trizol reagent was used to extract total RNA, and RNA quality was then checked on an Agilent 2100 Bioanalyzer.

The V and J segments used are TRBV19 and TRBJ1-1; the D gene is unclear. The receptor was derived from a woman aged 25 to 39 with Graves' hyperthyroidism that later progressed to Graves' ophthalmopathy. The sequenced sample consisted of blood. The CDR3 loop reads CATSQPGVTEAFF. The DNA is as follows: TGTGCCACCAGCCAACCCGGGGTCACTGAAGCTTTCTTT.